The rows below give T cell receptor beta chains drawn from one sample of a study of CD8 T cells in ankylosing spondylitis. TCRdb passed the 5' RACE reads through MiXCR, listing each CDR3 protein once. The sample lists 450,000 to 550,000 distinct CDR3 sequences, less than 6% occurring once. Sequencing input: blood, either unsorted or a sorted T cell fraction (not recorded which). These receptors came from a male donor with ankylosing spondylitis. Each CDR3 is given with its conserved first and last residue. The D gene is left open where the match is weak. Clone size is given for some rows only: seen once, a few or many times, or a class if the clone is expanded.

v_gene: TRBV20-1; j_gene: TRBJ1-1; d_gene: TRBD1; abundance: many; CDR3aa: CSARARDRAFF; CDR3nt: TGCAGTGCTAGAGCCCGGGACAGGGCTTTCTTT
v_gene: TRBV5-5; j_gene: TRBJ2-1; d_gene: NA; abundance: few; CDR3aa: CASSLGRESSYNEQFF; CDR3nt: TGTGCCAGCAGCTTAGGACGGGAGAGCTCCTACAATGAGCAGTTCTTC
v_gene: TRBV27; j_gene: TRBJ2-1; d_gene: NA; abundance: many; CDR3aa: CATRRGGVAYNEQFF; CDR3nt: TGTGCCACCCGGAGAGGCGGGGTGGCCTACAATGAGCAGTTCTTC
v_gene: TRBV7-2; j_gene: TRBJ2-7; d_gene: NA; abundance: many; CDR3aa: CASSLVVGSEQYF; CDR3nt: TGTGCCAGCAGCTTAGTAGTGGGTAGCGAGCAGTACTTC
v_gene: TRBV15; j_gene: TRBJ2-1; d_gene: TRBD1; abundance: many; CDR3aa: CATSRSGGVDEQFF; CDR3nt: TGTGCCACCAGCAGATCAGGGGGTGTCGATGAGCAGTTCTTC
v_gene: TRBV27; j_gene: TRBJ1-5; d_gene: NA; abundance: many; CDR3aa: CASSHTPYQPQHF; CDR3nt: TGTGCCAGCAGTCATACGCCTTATCAGCCCCAGCATTTT
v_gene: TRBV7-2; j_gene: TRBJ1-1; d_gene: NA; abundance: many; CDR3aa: CASSLVGGANTEAFF; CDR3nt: TGTGCCAGCAGCTTAGTCGGGGGGGCGAACACTGAAGCTTTCTTT
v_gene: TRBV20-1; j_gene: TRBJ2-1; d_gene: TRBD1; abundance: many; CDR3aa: CSARDPGQGNNEQFF; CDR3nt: TGCAGTGCTAGAGACCCGGGACAGGGGAACAATGAGCAGTTCTTC
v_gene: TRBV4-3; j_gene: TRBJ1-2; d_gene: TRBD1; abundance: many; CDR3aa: CASSQDYFYGTGDGYTF; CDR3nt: TGCGCCAGCAGCCAAGATTATTTCTATGGGACAGGGGATGGCTACACCTTC
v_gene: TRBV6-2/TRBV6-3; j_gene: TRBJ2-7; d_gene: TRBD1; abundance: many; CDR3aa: CASSALGQGTYEQYF; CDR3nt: TGTGCCAGCAGTGCACTGGGACAGGGGACCTACGAGCAGTACTTC
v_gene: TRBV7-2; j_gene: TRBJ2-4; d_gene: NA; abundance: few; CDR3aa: CASSLVRGGNTKNIQYF; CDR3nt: TGTGCCAGCAGCTTAGTCCGTGGGGGGAATACCAAAAACATTCAGTACTTC
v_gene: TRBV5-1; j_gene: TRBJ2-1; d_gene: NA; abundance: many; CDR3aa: CASSLDQAGNEQFF; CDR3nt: TGCGCCAGCAGCTTGGACCAGGCCGGCAATGAGCAGTTCTTC
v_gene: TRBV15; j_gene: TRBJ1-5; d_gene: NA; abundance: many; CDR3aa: CATSRDPEQVSNQPQHF; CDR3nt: TGTGCCACCAGCAGAGATCCCGAACAGGTCAGCAATCAGCCCCAGCATTTT
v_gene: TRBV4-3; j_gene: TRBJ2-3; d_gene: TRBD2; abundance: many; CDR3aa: CASSQDIGGGGTDTQYF; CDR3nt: TGCGCCAGCAGCCAAGATATCGGGGGGGGTGGGACAGATACGCAGTATTTT
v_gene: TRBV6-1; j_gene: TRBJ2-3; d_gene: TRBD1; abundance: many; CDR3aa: CASSPDRDRVDTQYF; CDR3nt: TGTGCCAGCAGCCCGGACAGGGACAGGGTAGATACGCAGTATTTT
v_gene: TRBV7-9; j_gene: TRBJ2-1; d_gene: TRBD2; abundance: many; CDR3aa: CASSSKSGSSYNEQFF; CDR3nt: TGTGCCAGCAGCTCCAAAAGCGGGAGCTCCTACAATGAGCAGTTCTTC
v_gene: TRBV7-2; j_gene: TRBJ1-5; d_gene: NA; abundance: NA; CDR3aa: CASSYDRLALNQPQHF; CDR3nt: TGTGCCAGCAGTTACGACAGGCTTGCCCTCAATCAGCCCCAGCATTTT
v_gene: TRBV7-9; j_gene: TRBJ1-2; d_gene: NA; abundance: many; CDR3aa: CASSGRANYGYTF; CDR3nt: TGTGCCAGCAGCGGAAGAGCTAACTATGGCTACACCTTC
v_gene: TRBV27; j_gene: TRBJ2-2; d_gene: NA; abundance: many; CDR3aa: CASTFTGQMNTGELFF; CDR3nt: TGTGCCAGCACCTTCACCGGACAGATGAACACCGGGGAGCTGTTTTTT
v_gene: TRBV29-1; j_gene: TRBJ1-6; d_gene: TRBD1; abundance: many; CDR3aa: CSASTGTGSPLHF; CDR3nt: TGCAGCGCCTCGACAGGGACAGGTTCACCCCTCCACTTT
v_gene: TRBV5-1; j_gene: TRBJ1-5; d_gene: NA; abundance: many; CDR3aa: CASSLLGTLGQPQHF; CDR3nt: TGCGCCAGCAGCCTGCTAGGGACGTTGGGGCAGCCCCAGCATTTT
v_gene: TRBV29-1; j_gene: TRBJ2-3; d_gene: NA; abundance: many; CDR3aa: CSVASRLVTDTQYF; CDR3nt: TGCAGCGTTGCTTCCCGACTGGTCACAGATACGCAGTATTTT
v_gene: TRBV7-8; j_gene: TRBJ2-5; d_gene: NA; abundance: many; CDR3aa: CAWRYQETQYF; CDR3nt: TGTGCCTGGAGGTACCAAGAGACCCAGTACTTC
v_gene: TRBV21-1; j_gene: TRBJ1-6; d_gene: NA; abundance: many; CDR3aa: CASNLRLDRVRNSPLHF; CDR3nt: TGTGCCAGCAACCTTAGATTGGACAGAGTCCGTAATTCACCCCTCCACTTT
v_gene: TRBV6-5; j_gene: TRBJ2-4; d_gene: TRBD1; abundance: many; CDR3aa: CASRFRQGALYF; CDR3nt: TGTGCCAGCAGGTTTCGACAGGGTGCGTTGTACTTC
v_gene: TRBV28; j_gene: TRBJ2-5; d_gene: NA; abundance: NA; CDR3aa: CASSLFVGETQYF; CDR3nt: TGTGCCAGCAGTTTATTTGTGGGAGAGACCCAGTACTTC
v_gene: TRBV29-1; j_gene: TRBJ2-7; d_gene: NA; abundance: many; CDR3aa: CSGLDYEQYF; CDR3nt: TGCAGCGGGCTTGACTACGAGCAGTACTTC
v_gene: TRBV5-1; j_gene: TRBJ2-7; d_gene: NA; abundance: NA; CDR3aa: CASIPGTPKTIEQNF; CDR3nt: TGCGCCAGCATCCCCGGGACTCCCAAGACGATCGAGCAGAACTTC
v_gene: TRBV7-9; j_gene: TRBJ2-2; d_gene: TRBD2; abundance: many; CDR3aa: CASSTGLAWTGELFF; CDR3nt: TGTGCCAGCAGCACGGGACTAGCGTGGACCGGGGAGCTGTTTTTT
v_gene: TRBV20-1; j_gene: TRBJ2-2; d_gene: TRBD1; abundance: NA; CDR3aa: CSAIRDRGNSSNTGELFF; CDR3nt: TGCAGTGCTATCCGGGACAGGGGGAACTCCTCGAACACCGGGGAGCTGTTTTTT
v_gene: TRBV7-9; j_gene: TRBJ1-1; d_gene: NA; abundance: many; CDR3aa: CASSLIVDTEAFF; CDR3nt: TGTGCCAGCAGCTTAATCGTGGACACTGAAGCTTTCTTT
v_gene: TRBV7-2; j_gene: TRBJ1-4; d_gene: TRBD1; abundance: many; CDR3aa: CASSSPRTGDEKLFF; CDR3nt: TGTGCCAGCAGCTCGCCTCGGACAGGGGATGAAAAACTGTTTTTT
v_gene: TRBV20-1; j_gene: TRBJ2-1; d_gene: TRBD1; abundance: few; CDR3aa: CSARGQGARSSYNEQFF; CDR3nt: TGCAGTGCCAGGGGTCAGGGGGCACGTAGCTCCTACAATGAGCAGTTCTTC
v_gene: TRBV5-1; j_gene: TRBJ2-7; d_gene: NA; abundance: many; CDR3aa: CASSLFTDGYEQYF; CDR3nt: TGCGCCAGCAGCTTATTTACGGACGGTTACGAGCAGTACTTC
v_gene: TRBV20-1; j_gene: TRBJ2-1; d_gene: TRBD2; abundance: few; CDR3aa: CSAPRLAGGDEQFF; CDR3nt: TGCAGTGCCCCCCGGCTAGCGGGAGGAGATGAGCAGTTCTTC
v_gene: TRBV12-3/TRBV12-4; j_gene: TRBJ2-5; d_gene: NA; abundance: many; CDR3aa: CASSFSWGKETQYF; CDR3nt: TGTGCCAGCAGTTTCAGTTGGGGTAAAGAGACCCAGTACTTC
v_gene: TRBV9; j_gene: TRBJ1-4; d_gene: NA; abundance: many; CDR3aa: CASSVGAATNEKLFF; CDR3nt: TGTGCCAGCAGCGTAGGGGCAGCAACTAATGAAAAACTGTTTTTT
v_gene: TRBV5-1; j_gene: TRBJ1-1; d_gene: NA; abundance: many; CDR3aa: CASSHGRGDLNTEAFF; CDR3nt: TGCGCCAGCAGCCATGGGAGGGGAGATCTGAACACTGAAGCTTTCTTT
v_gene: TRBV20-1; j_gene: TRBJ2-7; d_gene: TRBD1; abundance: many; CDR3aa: CSARGTGRPYEQYF; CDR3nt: TGCAGTGCTAGAGGGACAGGAAGACCCTACGAGCAGTACTTC
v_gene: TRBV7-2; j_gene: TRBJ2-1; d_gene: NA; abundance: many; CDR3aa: CASSSTTWRALYNEQFF; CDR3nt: TGTGCCAGCAGCTCCACCACTTGGCGGGCCCTCTACAATGAGCAGTTCTTC
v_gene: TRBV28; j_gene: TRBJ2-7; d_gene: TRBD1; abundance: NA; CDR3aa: CASSGTGSLTSSYEQYF; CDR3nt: TGTGCCAGCAGTGGGACAGGGTCCCTCACGAGCTCCTACGAGCAGTACTTC
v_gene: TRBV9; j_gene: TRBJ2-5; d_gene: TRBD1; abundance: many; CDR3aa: CASSVAGTAQETQYF; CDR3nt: TGTGCCAGCAGCGTAGCTGGGACAGCTCAAGAGACCCAGTACTTC
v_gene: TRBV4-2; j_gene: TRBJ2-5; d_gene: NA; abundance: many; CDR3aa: CASSQDIGARRQETQYF; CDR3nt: TGTGCCAGCAGCCAAGATATTGGGGCGCGAAGACAAGAGACCCAGTACTTC
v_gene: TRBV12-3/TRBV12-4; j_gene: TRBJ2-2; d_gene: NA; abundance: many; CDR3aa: CASSPVGGNTGELFF; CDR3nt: TGTGCCAGCAGCCCCGTCGGGGGAAACACCGGGGAGCTGTTTTTT
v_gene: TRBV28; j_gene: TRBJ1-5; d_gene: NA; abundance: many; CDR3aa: CASTAAGVYQPQHF; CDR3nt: TGTGCCAGCACCGCGGCAGGGGTTTATCAGCCCCAGCATTTT
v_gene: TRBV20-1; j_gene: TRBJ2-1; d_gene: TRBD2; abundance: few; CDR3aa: CSARDWATSGAYNEQFF; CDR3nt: TGCAGTGCTAGAGACTGGGCGACTAGCGGAGCTTACAATGAGCAGTTCTTC
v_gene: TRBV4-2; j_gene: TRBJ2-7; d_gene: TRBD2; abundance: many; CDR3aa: CASSQVTGLGSYEQYF; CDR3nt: TGTGCCAGCAGCCAAGTCACAGGACTAGGGTCCTACGAGCAGTACTTC
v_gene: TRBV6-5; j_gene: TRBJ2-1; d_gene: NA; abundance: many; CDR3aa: CASSYSLRGPYNEQFF; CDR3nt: TGTGCCAGCAGTTACTCCCTGCGGGGGCCCTACAATGAGCAGTTCTTC
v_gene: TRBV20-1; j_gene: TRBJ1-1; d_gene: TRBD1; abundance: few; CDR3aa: CSASSDRVNTEAFF; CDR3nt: TGCAGTGCTAGTTCCGACAGGGTAAACACTGAAGCTTTCTTT
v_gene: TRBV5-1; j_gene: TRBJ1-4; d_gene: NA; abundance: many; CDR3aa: CASSLEDNEKLFF; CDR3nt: TGCGCCAGCAGCTTGGAAGATAATGAAAAACTGTTTTTT
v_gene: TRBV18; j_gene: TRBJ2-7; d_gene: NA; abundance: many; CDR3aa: CASSPRRQTYEQYF; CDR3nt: TGTGCCAGCTCACCACGTAGACAAACCTACGAGCAGTACTTC
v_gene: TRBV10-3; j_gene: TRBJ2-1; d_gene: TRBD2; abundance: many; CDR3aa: CAIRSIAGVGNEQFF; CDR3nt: TGTGCCATCAGATCCATAGCGGGAGTTGGCAATGAGCAGTTCTTC
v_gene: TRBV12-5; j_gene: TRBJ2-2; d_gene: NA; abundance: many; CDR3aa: CASGLRDTGELFF; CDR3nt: TGTGCTAGTGGTTTGCGGGACACCGGGGAGCTGTTTTTT
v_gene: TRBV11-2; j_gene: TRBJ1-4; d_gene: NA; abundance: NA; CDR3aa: CASSLGIRGEKLFF; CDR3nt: TGTGCCAGCAGCTTAGGGATCCGGGGTGAAAAACTGTTTTTT